The 5 T cell receptor beta chains listed next were all sequenced from one sample in a study of shared T cell receptors in the human thymus (dated by TCRdb to about 2021). Libraries were made using the immunoSEQ multiplex PCR assay. TCRdb carries this immuneACCESS record with in-frame sequences only. Its versions omit some clonotypes, under half of them owing to an unresolved V gene in the studies checked, with the rest unexplained. The sample contains about 660,000 clones, 87% of them found a single time. The ten largest clonotypes hold over 0.008% of the sample. The same data also contributed to another study, on human thymus T cells.

Sequenced sample: thymocytes. The source of these receptors is a boy under two years old with a congenital heart defect. Donor details come from another sample of the same person, matched by shared clones.

V is TRBV7-9 and J is TRBJ2-7; 10 bases match TRBD1. With 5 bases clipped from V and 0 bases from J, the junction kept 4 bases outside the gene matches. The CDR3 contains 15 residues. Germline V gene sequence: CDR1 SEHNR, CDR2 FQNEAQ (reference sequence). The CDR3 bases are TGTGCCAGCAGCGAGGGACAGGGGAGCTCCTACGAGCAGTACTTC. Translation gives CASSEGQGSSYEQYF.

The chain combines TRBV5-6 with TRBJ2-4; maybe TRBD2 (5 bases). The germline V gene has CDR1 SGHDT and CDR2 YYEEEE. This CDR3 is 15 amino acids long. Trimming shortened V by 0 bases and J by 1 base, and 8 bases separated the two germline ends. CDR3 bases: TGTGCCAGCAGCTTGGCCCCGGGGGCCAAAAACATTCAGTACTTC. This codes for CASSLAPGAKNIQYF.

This clone was observed once. The rearrangement links TRBV28 to TRBJ1-5; no reliable D call. V lost 8 bases and J lost 0, with 8 bases in between. Germline CDR1 and CDR2: MDHEN and SYDVKM. The CDR3 spans 13 residues. CDR3 sequence reads: CASVQNSNQPQHF. The CDR3 DNA sequence: TGTGCCAGCGTACAGAATAGCAATCAGCCCCAGCATTTT.

This clone was observed a handful of times. The V and J genes are TRBV5-1 and TRBJ2-1; D remains ambiguous. From germline, CDR1 is SGHRS and CDR2 YFSETQ. V was shortened by 0 bases and J by 1 base, with 8 bases between the two germline ends. CDR3 length: 15 amino acids. This CDR3 is CASSLASDSYNEQFF. CDR3 DNA sequence: TGCGCCAGCAGCTTGGCTTCAGATTCCTACAATGAGCAGTTCTTC.

The chain carries TRBV14 and TRBJ2-7; D perhaps matches TRBD1 (6 bases). Trimming took off 3 bases at V and 2 bases at J, with 11 bases between the two ends. The germline V gene encodes CDR1 SGHDN and CDR2 FVKESK. The CDR3 is 14 residues long. CDR3 protein: CASSHHRVAYEQYF. The CDR3, as DNA: TGTGCCAGCAGCCACCACAGGGTAGCCTACGAGCAGTACTTC.